The 30 T cell receptor beta chains below all came from one sample that was sequenced in a study of Ad26.COV2.S vaccination and SARS-CoV-2 variants (TCRdb year 2021). The treatment or condition label here, explained by the study, means: roughly 18 received Ad26.COV2.S at low or high dose, single or two shots; 5 received placebo; per-sample allocation not given. Repertoires of vaccine and placebo recipients were sequenced from samples taken on day 63 after the first injection. Library prep was done by the immunoSEQ multiplex PCR assay. TCRdb's version of the immuneACCESS table is confined to in-frame rearrangements and falls short of the full clone set. An unresolved V gene accounts for under half of the shortfall where checked; the remainder is of unknown origin. The sample has about 440,000 clones on record, 80% to 95% of them singletons. About 4.4% of the sample belongs to the ten largest clones.

This specimen consisted of peripheral blood, obtained in a trial of Ad26.COV2.S vaccine versus placebo. These receptors originate from a person between 18 and 65 years old who received the Ad26.COV2.S COVID-19 vaccine or a placebo.

The CDR3 sequence is CASSQPAGQVGFRYEQYF. CDR3 bases: TGTGCCAGCAGCCAACCCGCAGGACAGGTCGGGTTCAGGTACGAGCAGTACTTC. The rearrangement joins TRBV7-8 to TRBJ2-7, with 7 bases identical to TRBD1. The V gene end was trimmed by 5 bases and the J gene end by 4 bases; junction bases not matched to a gene: 20. Germline-derived CDR1 and CDR2 are SGHVS and FQNEAQ. The CDR3 loop spans 18 amino acids.

This chain uses TRBV7-2 with TRBJ2-1, with D possibly matching TRBD2 (5 bases). The CDR3 is 17 residues long. V shed 5 bases and J shed 8 bases, with 25 bases lying between them. CDR1 SGHTA and CDR2 FQGNSA come from the germline V gene. Here the CDR3 DNA reads TGTGCCAGCAGCGAAGGACGAGCGGTGTCTTCCTTAGATGAGCAGTTCTTC. This codes for CASSEGRAVSSLDEQFF.

The chain has TRBV7-8 and TRBJ2-3; 10 bases agree with TRBD1. The CDR3 is made up of 15 amino acids. Germline V gene data show CDR1 as SGHVS and CDR2 as FQNEAQ. The ends lost 0 bases at V and 4 bases at J; junction bases unmatched: 1. In DNA, the CDR3 is TGTGCCAGCAGCTTAGCCGGGACAGGGGCAGATACGCAGTATTTT. As protein: CASSLAGTGADTQYF.

The chain is built from TRBV24-1 and TRBJ2-3; D is undetermined. This CDR3 has 15 residues. Germline lookup yields CDR1 KGHDR and CDR2 SFDVKD. V lost 6 bases, J lost 2 bases, and 14 bases lay in between. CDR3 nucleotides: TGTGCCACCAGTACGACAAGCCATGCCACAGATACGCAGTATTTT. Protein product: CATSTTSHATDTQYF.

The chain employs TRBV5-1 and TRBJ2-3, with D uncertain. Germline values: CDR1 SGHRS, CDR2 YFSETQ. The CDR3 length is 15 residues. Deletions cut 2 bases from V and 5 bases from J, with 15 bases between. The CDR3 region is CASSFRGFTGDTQYF. The DNA for the CDR3 is TGCGCCAGCAGCTTTAGAGGATTCACCGGAGATACGCAGTATTTT. The full variable domain, its missing parts supplied by reference TRBV5-1 and TRBJ2-3, is KAGVTQTPRYLIKTRGQQVTLSCSPISGHRSVSWYQQTPGQGLQFLFEYFSETQRNKGNFPGRFSGRQFSNSRSEMNVSTLELGDSALYLCASSFRGFTGDTQYFGPGTRLTVL.

The chain has TRBV7-6 and TRBJ1-4; TRBD1 aligns across 9 bases. The V segment lost 1 base and the J segment 5 bases; nucleotides outside the gene matches: 2. Looked up from germline, CDR1 is SGHVS and CDR2 is FNYEAQ. The CDR3 extends over 15 amino acids. The CDR3 loop reads CASSLEGQGNEKLFF. DNA for the CDR3: TGTGCCAGCAGCTTAGAGGGACAGGGCAATGAAAAACTGTTTTTT.

The DNA for the CDR3 is TGTGCCAGCAGCCCCCGGACTCTACGGTTGGGGTTCTTC. Translation: CASSPRTLRLGFF. V is TRBV7-2 and J is TRBJ2-1, with TRBD2 as a possible D gene (5 bases). In germline, CDR1 is SGHTA, CDR2 FQGNSA. V lost 5 bases and J 15 bases, leaving 20 bases between the germline ends. The CDR3 spans 13 residues.

This sequence joins TRBV6-5 and TRBJ1-4, with 7 bases lining up with TRBD1. The CDR3 is 15 residues long. V lost 0 bases to trimming and J lost 7 bases; unmatched junction nucleotides: 5. Germline V gives CDR1 MNHEY, CDR2 SVGAGI. CDR3 nucleotides: TGTGCCAGCAGTTACTCGAGCAGGGGGAGTGAAAAACTGTTTTTT. Protein: CASSYSSRGSEKLFF.

This chain connects TRBV7-6 to TRBJ1-2, with D maybe TRBD1 (6 bases). Deletions cut 5 bases from V and 6 bases from J, with 22 bases between. Germline values: CDR1 SGHVS, CDR2 FNYEAQ. The CDR3 length is 16 residues. The CDR3: CASSPRPLGGSNGYTF. In nucleotides, the CDR3 is TGTGCCAGCAGCCCGCGCCCCCTGGGGGGCAGCAATGGCTACACCTTC. The full variable domain, with the rest looked up from reference TRBV7-6 and TRBJ1-2, is GAGVSQSPRYKVTKRGQDVALRCDPISGHVSLYWYRQALGQGPEFLTYFNYEAQQDKSGLPNDRFSAERPEGSISTLTIQRTEQRDSAMYRCASSPRPLGGSNGYTFGSGTRLTVV.

A single count supports this clone. The chain links TRBV28 to TRBJ2-1; D perhaps matches TRBD1 (6 bases). Germline CDR1 and CDR2: MDHEN and SYDVKM. V was shortened by 5 bases and J by 7 bases, with 18 bases between the two germline ends. The CDR3 runs to 15 residues. CDR3 sequence reads: CASSPRTVGGNEQFF. CDR3 DNA: TGTGCCAGCAGTCCGCGGACAGTTGGGGGAAATGAGCAGTTCTTC. Variable domain in full (rest from reference TRBV28 and TRBJ2-1): DVKVTQSSRYLVKRTGEKVFLECVQDMDHENMFWYRQDPGLGLRLIYFSYDVKMKEKGDIPEGYSVSREKKERFSLILESASTNQTSMYLCASSPRTVGGNEQFFGPGTRLTVL.

The genes are TRBV4-3 and TRBJ2-7; 11 bases are shared with TRBD2. The CDR3 covers 16 residues. Germline CDR1 and CDR2: LGHNA and YSLEER. V lost 0 bases, J lost 2 bases, and 3 bases stayed unmatched. CDR3 coding DNA: TGCGCCAGCAGCCAAGAACTAGCGGGAGTTCCCTACGAGCAGTACTTC. Protein product: CASSQELAGVPYEQYF.

This clone was observed a single time. The rearrangement links TRBV13 to TRBJ2-7; D is unclear. The CDR3 is 11 residues long. V lost 4 bases and J lost 0, with 1 base in between. Germline-derived CDR1 and CDR2 are PRHDT and FYEKMQ (reference sequence). This CDR3 is CASSSSYEQYF. The CDR3 nucleotides are TGTGCCAGCAGCTCCTCCTACGAGCAGTACTTC.

The gene calls are TRBV28 and TRBJ1-4; D is perhaps TRBD1 (5 bases). CDR1 is MDHEN and CDR2 is SYDVKM in the germline V gene. Trimming left V 1 base short and J 7 bases short, with 16 bases between. This CDR3 has 16 amino acids. The DNA for the CDR3 is TGTGCCAGCAGTTTATATGTCCCGGGACGGTTTGAAAAACTGTTTTTT. Its protein product is CASSLYVPGRFEKLFF.

The CDR3 DNA follows: TGTGCCAGCAGCCAAGATCCCTCCGGGACTAGCGGGAGGGCCGGTGAGCAGTTCTTC. It encodes CASSQDPSGTSGRAGEQFF. J is TRBJ2-1 and V is TRBV3-1 (or the pseudogene TRBV3-2), with 16 bases identical to TRBD2. V shed 0 bases and J 9 bases; nucleotides not matched to a gene: 11. This CDR3 comprises 19 residues. The germline CDR1 and CDR2 sequences are LGHDT and YNNKEL (reference sequence).

The V call is TRBV29-1, the J call TRBJ2-6; tentatively, D is TRBD1 (6 bases). The CDR3 has 16 residues. V dropped 5 bases and J dropped 0 bases, with 14 bases sitting between them. CDR1 and CDR2 from the germline V gene are SQVTM and ANQGSEA. The CDR3 reads CSVRGHPHSGANVLTF. The CDR3 coding sequence is TGCAGCGTTCGGGGACATCCTCACTCTGGGGCCAACGTCCTGACTTTC.

The V gene is TRBV24-1, the J gene TRBJ1-4; a possible D gene is TRBD1 (5 bases). The V gene lost 2 bases and the J gene lost 5 bases, with 11 bases spanning the gap. Germline assignment: CDR1 KGHDR and CDR2 SFDVKD. The CDR3 runs to 15 residues. The chain's CDR3 is CATSDSQAGNEKLFF. The CDR3 DNA is TGTGCCACCAGTGATTCGCAAGCAGGGAATGAAAAACTGTTTTTT.

The J gene is TRBJ2-7, the V gene TRBV30; 7 positions match TRBD1. V gave up 5 bases and J gave up 2 bases; unmatched junction bases: 6. The germline gives CDR1 GTSNPN, CDR2 SVGIG (reference sequence). This CDR3 is built from 13 residues. CDR3 in DNA: TGTGCCTGGGTGGTGACAGGGACCTACGAGCAGTACTTC. Translation: CAWVVTGTYEQYF.

In its sample, this clone was seen a few times. The chain is built from TRBV7-9 and TRBJ2-5; maybe TRBD2 (6 bases). CDR1 is SEHNR, CDR2 FQNEAQ, per germline (reference sequence). The V and J ends lost 6 bases and 4 bases respectively, with 21 bases between them. The CDR3 is 16 residues long. The CDR3 nucleotides are TGTGCCAGCAGACAAGCGGGTTTTGGTGTGGTAGAGACCCAGTACTTC. It codes for CASRQAGFGVVETQYF.

The chain links TRBV6-5 to TRBJ2-2, with 9 positions matching TRBD2. The germline CDR1 and CDR2 sequences are MNHEY and SVGAGI. With 2 bases clipped from V and 5 bases from J, the junction kept 6 bases outside the gene matches. CDR3 size: 16 residues. In nucleotides, the CDR3 is TGTGCCAGCAGTTACGGTAGCGGGAGAGGAACCGGGGAGCTGTTTTTT. Protein product: CASSYGSGRGTGELFF.

The rearrangement links TRBV6-1 to TRBJ2-1; TRBD2 matches at 8 bases. With 6 bases clipped from V and 5 bases from J, the junction kept 12 bases outside the gene matches. Germline values: CDR1 MNHNS, CDR2 SASEGT. The CDR3 consists of 16 residues. This CDR3 reads CASSEPLAGGDNEQFF. CDR3 DNA sequence: TGTGCCAGCAGCGAACCCCTAGCGGGTGGGGACAATGAGCAGTTCTTC.

The chain uses TRBV27 and TRBJ1-2; D is undetermined. Germline V gene sequence: CDR1 MNHEY, CDR2 SMNVEV (reference sequence). The V end lost 7 bases, the J end lost 4 bases, and 13 bases lay between the germline ends. The CDR3 runs to 13 residues. This CDR3 reads CASKFTRSYGYTF. CDR3 nucleotide sequence: TGTGCCAGCAAGTTTACCCGGTCCTATGGCTACACCTTC.

CDR3 sequence (DNA): TGTGCCAGCAGTCGGGGGGGGTATCAGCCCCAGCATTTT. Protein sequence: CASSRGGYQPQHF. The chain joins TRBV27 to TRBJ1-5; TRBD1 might be the D (5 bases). CDR3 length: 13 residues. Germline CDR1 reads MNHEY; CDR2 reads SMNVEV (reference sequence). V lost 5 bases and J lost 5, with 10 bases in between.

This clone was picked up one time. This chain links TRBV2 with TRBJ2-3; 7 bases match TRBD2. The CDR3 consists of 15 residues. Trimming at V came to 6 bases and at J to 1 base, leaving 7 bases not matched to a gene. Germline V gene data show CDR1 as SNHLY and CDR2 as FYNNEI. CDR3 in DNA: TGTGCCAGCAGGGGAACTAGCGCTGGCACAGATACGCAGTATTTT. Translation: CASRGTSAGTDTQYF. The whole variable domain, remainder taken from reference TRBV2 and TRBJ2-3, is EPEVTQTPSHQVTQMGQEVILRCVPISNHLYFYWYRQILGQKVEFLVSFYNNEISEKSEIFDDQFSVERPDGSNFTLKIRSTKLEDSAMYFCASRGTSAGTDTQYFGPGTRLTVL.

The chain is built from TRBV24-1 and TRBJ1-1; D remains unclear. Germline lookup yields CDR1 KGHDR and CDR2 SFDVKD. V lost 7 bases to trimming and J lost 1 base, with 15 bases between them. CDR3 length: 15 residues. DNA of the CDR3: TGTGCCACCAGCCCCCCGATCCAGGCGAACACTGAAGCTTTCTTT. This codes for CATSPPIQANTEAFF.

The genes are TRBV6-1 and TRBJ1-2; 8 nucleotides agree with TRBD1. V lost 1 base and J lost 5; bases outside the gene matches: 6. Germline V gives CDR1 MNHNS, CDR2 SASEGT. The CDR3 totals 15 residues. Here the CDR3 DNA reads TGTGCCAGCAGTGAAGAGGTCAGGGGGCTGTATGGCTACACCTTC. Translating it yields CASSEEVRGLYGYTF.

The chain links TRBV6-5 to TRBJ2-2, with D unresolved. V lost 4 bases and J lost 2, with 2 bases in between. The CDR3 extends over 12 amino acids. Germline CDR1 reads MNHEY; CDR2 reads SVGAGI. The CDR3 region is CASSFNTGELFF. The CDR3 region has the DNA TGTGCCAGCAGTTTCAACACCGGGGAGCTGTTTTTT.

Written as DNA, the CDR3 is TGTGCCAGCAGTGAAGGGCCGGGATCCTACAATGAGCAGTTCTTC. Amino acids: CASSEGPGSYNEQFF. The V call is TRBV6-1, the J call TRBJ2-1, with D tentatively TRBD2 (5 bases). CDR1 MNHNS and CDR2 SASEGT come from the germline V gene. Trimming left V 1 base short and J 1 base short, with 8 bases between. The CDR3 covers 15 residues.

This chain joins TRBV18 and TRBJ2-5, with TRBD1 identical over 8 bases. The V gene's germline CDR1 is KGHSH and CDR2 LQKENI. This CDR3 comprises 19 residues. J lost 3 bases, V lost 1 base, and 16 bases had no gene match. The DNA for the CDR3 is TGTGCCAGCTCACCACTTTCTCCGACCAGGGGGCGCGGGGAAGAGACCCAGTACTTC. It yields the protein CASSPLSPTRGRGEETQYF.

This clone came up a few times. The chain is built from TRBV18 and TRBJ1-5; D is unclear. CDR1 is KGHSH, CDR2 LQKENI, per germline. Trimming pared 6 bases from V and 5 bases from J, leaving 11 bases between. The CDR3 runs to 13 residues. DNA for the CDR3: TGTGCCAGCTCCCAGGCCCTGTATCAGCCCCAGCATTTT. Protein sequence: CASSQALYQPQHF.

The rearrangement links TRBV18 to TRBJ2-4; D is tentatively TRBD1 or TRBD2 (5 bases each). Trimming removed 3 bases from V and 5 bases from J, with 17 bases in between. Germline V gives CDR1 KGHSH, CDR2 LQKENI. The CDR3 sequence is 16 residues long. The CDR3 DNA sequence: TGTGCCAGCTCACCTCCGGGAAAACAGGTCCAAAACATTCAGTACTTC. Translation gives CASSPPGKQVQNIQYF.